This is a list of T cell receptor beta chains from one sample in a study of Ad26.COV2.S vaccination and SARS-CoV-2 variants. Sequencing was performed with immunoSEQ multiplex PCR; in TCRdb, only in-frame clones are kept and a portion is missing. The table records fewer than 500,000 clones, 90% of them present only once. The input for sequencing was peripheral blood, taken in a trial of Ad26.COV2.S vaccine versus placebo. The origin of the receptors is a person aged 18-60 years who received the Ad26.COV2.S COVID-19 vaccine or a placebo. The CDR3 runs from the conserved cysteine through the conserved F or W. The D gene is left open where the match is weak. Only part of the rows carry a size: once, few, many, or a class if the clone is expanded.

D	size	J	V	DNA	CDR3
TRBD2	.	TRBJ2-1	TRBV18	TGTGCCAGCTCACCAGGGGCTAGCGGGGGTTACAATGAGCAGTTCTTC	CASSPGASGGYNEQFF
TRBD1	few	TRBJ2-7	TRBV11-3	TGTGCCAGCAGCTCGACAGGGAATCGCGCCGAGCAGTACTTC	CASSSTGNRAEQYF
TRBD2	.	TRBJ2-3	TRBV30	TGTGCCTGGGGACTAGCGGGCACAGATACGCAGTATTTT	CAWGLAGTDTQYF
.	once	TRBJ2-3	TRBV29-1	TGCAGCGTTGATGTAGGGGAGGCGTTTAGGGTAGTGGATACGCAGTATTTT	CSVDVGEAFRVVDTQYF
.	.	TRBJ1-2	TRBV13	TGTGCCAGCAGCTTAAGGGCAGAAAACTATGGCTACACCTTC	CASSLRAENYGYTF
TRBD1	.	TRBJ2-7	TRBV3-1/TRBV3-2	TGTGCCAGCAGCCTTGGAACAGGGGGCTCCTACGAGCAGTACTTC	CASSLGTGGSYEQYF
.	.	TRBJ2-3	TRBV10-3	TGTGCCATCATGGGAACAGATACGCAGTATTTT	CAIMGTDTQYF
.	.	TRBJ2-7	TRBV5-4	TGTGCCAGCAGCCCTAGATCCGCGGTCTACGAGCAGTACTTC	CASSPRSAVYEQYF
TRBD2	.	TRBJ2-7	TRBV27	TGTGCCAGCAGTTTACTCCGGGGAGGGCCGGTAGAGCAGTACTTC	CASSLLRGGPVEQYF
.	.	TRBJ2-7	TRBV28	TGTGCCAGCAGTCCCGGGGTAGGGCAGGAGCAGTACTTC	CASSPGVGQEQYF
TRBD1	.	TRBJ1-2	TRBV6-5	TGTGCCAGCACTACGGGGACAGGGACCTATGGCTACACCTTC	CASTTGTGTYGYTF
.	.	TRBJ2-3	TRBV7-9	TGTGCCAGCAGCTTAGGCCCGGCTAGCACAGATACGCAGTATTTT	CASSLGPASTDTQYF
.	.	TRBJ2-3	TRBV5-5	TGTGCCAGCAGCTTTTACGGACAGTTCGAACCGGGGAAGAGCCAGGATACGCAGTATTTT	CASSFYGQFEPGKSQDTQYF
TRBD1	once	TRBJ1-6	TRBV15	TGTGCCACCAGCACTTTGACAGGGTACAATTCACCCCTCCACTTT	CATSTLTGYNSPLHF
TRBD1	.	TRBJ1-4	TRBV25-1	TGTGCCAGCAGGAAGAGCTTTGACAGGGGGAATGAAAAACTGTTTTTT	CASRKSFDRGNEKLFF
.	.	TRBJ2-7	TRBV5-1	TGCGCCAGCAGCTTGGGTCCCAGGGGATCTTCCTACGAGCAGTACTTC	CASSLGPRGSSYEQYF
TRBD1	.	TRBJ1-2	TRBV28	TGTGCCAGCAGTTCCCCAGGGGGGCGAAACTATGGCTACACCTTC	CASSSPGGRNYGYTF
.	.	TRBJ1-4	TRBV24-1	TGTGCCACCAGTGATCGGGGGGCCGGTGAAAAACTGTTTTTT	CATSDRGAGEKLFF
TRBD1	.	TRBJ1-3	TRBV5-4	TGTGCCAGCAGCAAAGGGGACAGGATCAACCAAAACACCATATATTTT	CASSKGDRINQNTIYF
.	.	TRBJ2-1	TRBV6-2/TRBV6-3	TGTGCCAGCAGTTCTGACAATGAGCAGTTCTTC	CASSSDNEQFF
.	.	TRBJ2-3	TRBV10-3	TGTGCCATCAGAGAGTTTGGGGATACGCAGTATTTT	CAIREFGDTQYF
.	.	TRBJ2-4	TRBV9	TGTGCCAGCAGCCCGATAGGCTCGGGAGTGTCAAAAAACATTCAGTACTTC	CASSPIGSGVSKNIQYF
TRBD2	.	TRBJ2-7	TRBV2	TGTGCCAGCAGCCTCCTGGCGGGAGGAGCCTACGAGCAGTACTTC	CASSLLAGGAYEQYF